The 23 T cell receptor beta chains below come from one sample, sequenced in a study of T cells after yellow fever vaccination. One entry per CDR3 protein results from TCRdb running MiXCR on the 5' RACE reads. The sample carries more than 65,000 distinct CDR3 sequences, around 7.9% recorded once. The sample consisted of CD8+ T cells sorted from PBMCs, taken 10 days after the first yellow fever vaccination. All receptors derive from a man younger than 35 who received the YFV17D yellow fever vaccine.

This clonotype appeared many times. The chain is built from TRBV7-2 and TRBJ2-7; TRBD1 matches 9 bases. V lost 3 bases and J lost 7; bases outside the gene matches: 7. CDR3 size: 14 residues. Per germline, CDR1 SGHTA and CDR2 FQGNSA. The chain's CDR3 is CASSLLGQGNEQYF. As DNA, the CDR3 is TGTGCCAGCAGCTTGCTCGGACAGGGGAATGAGCAGTACTTC.

This clonotype was seen more than once but under ten times. Sequence at one end of the junction differs from germline and may be a read error. The chain joins TRBV7-7 to TRBJ1-1; D possibly corresponds to TRBD1 (6 bases). Per germline, CDR1 SSHAT and CDR2 FNYEAQ (reference sequence). This CDR3 region has 15 residues. The CDR3 loop reads CASSSGGTRHTEAFF. The CDR3 region has the DNA TGTGCTAGCAGCTCCGGGGGCACCCGACACACTGAAGCTTTCTTT.

As concerns this clonotype: A read error may be the cause here, since a much bigger clone is one base away. The rearrangement joins TRBV29-1 to TRBJ2-7; either TRBD1 or TRBD2 may fit D (5 bases each). CDR1 is SQVTM, CDR2 ANQGSEA, per germline. The CDR3 is made up of 14 amino acids. This CDR3 reads CSVEGRDVPYAQYF. The CDR3 DNA is TGCAGCGTTGAAGGCCGGGACGTACCCTACGCGCAGTACTTC.

This clonotype came up a few times. V and J are TRBV4-3 and TRBJ2-7, with a tentative D call TRBD1 (5 bases). Germline CDR1 reads LGHNA; CDR2 reads YSLEER. The CDR3 totals 13 residues. Trimming cost V 5 bases and J 5 bases, with 13 bases left between them. In DNA form, the CDR3 reads TGCGCCAGCAGCGTAACAGGCGTGGACGAGCAGTACTTC. Its translation is CASSVTGVDEQYF.

This clonotype was observed at least ten times. The J gene is TRBJ1-6, the V gene TRBV6-1; TRBD1 matches at 7 bases. The CDR3 runs to 14 residues. V lost 11 bases to trimming and J lost 10 bases; unmatched junction nucleotides: 14. The V gene's germline CDR1 is MNHNS and CDR2 SASEGT. The CDR3 sequence: CACAGQAFLSPLHF. CDR3 DNA sequence: TGTGCCTGCGCCGGACAGGCCTTTCTCTCACCCCTCCACTTT.

This clonotype has a handful of counts. V gene TRBV7-9 combines with J gene TRBJ2-7; D unclear. CDR3 length equals 12 residues. Trimming pared 5 bases from V and 2 bases from J, leaving 7 bases between. CDR1 and CDR2 from the germline V gene are SEHNR and FQNEAQ (reference sequence). This CDR3 reads CASSPLAYEQYF. In DNA, the CDR3 is TGTGCCAGCAGCCCTCTGGCCTACGAGCAGTACTTC.

This chain links TRBV6-1 with TRBJ2-7; D may be TRBD1 (5 bases). V was pared by 6 bases and J by 0 bases, with 9 bases between. The CDR3 has 13 amino acids. Per germline, CDR1 MNHNS and CDR2 SASEGT. The CDR3 region is CASRDTLSYEQYV. The CDR3 nucleotides read TGTGCCAGCAGGGACACCCTCTCCTACGAGCAGTACGTC.

This clonotype has more than one count but fewer than ten. The V gene is TRBV2, the J gene TRBJ2-7; a weak D match, TRBD2 (7 bases). The CDR3 length is 12 residues. Germline CDR1 and CDR2: SNHLY and FYNNEI. As DNA, the CDR3 is TGTGCGGGAGGGACACGCGGCGACGAGCAGTACTTC. Amino acid sequence: CAGGTRGDEQYF.

The chain joins TRBV3-1 to TRBJ2-5; D might be TRBD2 (6 bases). The germline V and J ends were trimmed by 11 bases and 2 bases, with 27 bases remaining between them. This CDR3 has 17 residues. Looked up from germline, CDR1 is LGHDT and CDR2 is YNNKEL (reference sequence). CDR3: CASCQVVIAVSQETQYF. The CDR3 DNA reads as TGTGCCTCCTGCCAAGTAGTGATAGCGGTGTCACAAGAGACCCAGTACTTC.

This clonotype was observed at least ten times. The chain has TRBV9 and TRBJ2-1; D could derive from TRBD1 or TRBD2 (6 bases each). Trimming cost V 0 bases and J 0 bases, with 13 bases left between them. Germline CDR1 reads SGDLS; CDR2 reads YYNGEE. This CDR3 has 17 residues. The CDR3: CASSVAWGASSYNEQFF. The CDR3 DNA is TGTGCCAGCAGCGTAGCTTGGGGGGCTAGCTCCTACAATGAGCAGTTCTTC.

This clonotype showed up just a few times. The chain couples TRBV29-1 to TRBJ2-3; D not resolved. V shed 3 bases and J shed 7 bases, with 17 bases lying between them. The CDR3 is made up of 14 amino acids. Per the germline V gene, CDR1 is SQVTM and CDR2 is ANQGSEA. CDR3 DNA sequence: TGCAGCGTTGACCTCGACCTCGCGGAACATACGCAGTATTTT. Translated: CSVDLDLAEHTQYF.

This clonotype appeared many times. The rearrangement links TRBV7-8 to TRBJ2-1, with 14 bases matching TRBD2. This CDR3 is built from 21 residues. Germline CDR1 reads SGHVS; CDR2 reads FQNEAQ. V lost 5 bases to trimming and J lost 0 bases; unmatched junction nucleotides: 15. The CDR3: CASSQYLPGLAGVDSYNEQFF. CDR3 DNA sequence: TGTGCCAGCAGCCAATACCTCCCGGGACTAGCGGGGGTTGACTCCTACAATGAGCAGTTCTTC.

This clonotype was found a few times. This rearrangement joins TRBV4-3 to TRBJ1-6, with D possibly being TRBD1 (6 bases). Germline-derived CDR1 and CDR2 are LGHNA and YSLEER. This CDR3 is built from 14 residues. Trimming pared 1 base from V and 7 bases from J, leaving 8 bases between. As DNA, the CDR3 is TGCGCCAGCAGCCAAGGGGGGCGGAATTCACCCCTCCACTTT. Translating gives CASSQGGRNSPLHF.

This clonotype was counted at least ten times. This sequence joins TRBV4-3 and TRBJ2-3, with D tentatively TRBD1 or TRBD2 (5 bases each). Trimming cost V 0 bases and J 4 bases, with 14 bases left between them. This CDR3 has 16 amino acids. In germline, CDR1 is LGHNA, CDR2 YSLEER. Here the CDR3 reads CASSQDMGRGPDTQYF. Here the CDR3 DNA reads TGCGCCAGCAGCCAAGATATGGGTCGGGGCCCAGATACGCAGTATTTT.

There are a few counts of this clonotype. The rearrangement joins TRBV10-1 to TRBJ2-5, with D hard to call. The CDR3 runs to 9 residues. V lost 7 bases, J lost 3 bases, and 0 bases lay in between. Per the germline V gene, CDR1 is WNHNN and CDR2 is SYGVQD (reference sequence). The CDR3 sequence is CASKETQYF. Here the CDR3 DNA reads TGCGCCAGCAAAGAGACCCAGTACTTC.

This clonotype occurred many times. The chain recombines TRBV3-1 with TRBJ2-1; 14 nucleotides line up with TRBD2. The germline gives CDR1 LGHDT, CDR2 YNNKEL (reference sequence). The CDR3 totals 20 residues. The ends lost 1 base at V and 1 base at J; junction bases unmatched: 9. The CDR3 DNA sequence: TGTGCCAGCAGCCAAGGCCTGACTAGCGGGGGGGCCCCATCCTACAATGAGCAGTTCTTC. Its translation: CASSQGLTSGGAPSYNEQFF.

This clonotype was observed a few times. The chain joins TRBV10-2 to TRBJ2-7; a weak D match, TRBD2 (5 bases). The germline V gene has CDR1 WSHSY and CDR2 SAAADI. The CDR3 length is 13 residues. Between the trimmed V and J ends, which lost 4 bases and 7 bases, there was a span of 14 bases. CDR3 coding DNA: TGCGCCAGCAGTGTTAAGGGATCGGGGGAGCAGTACTTC. As protein: CASSVKGSGEQYF.

This clonotype was seen only a few times. This chain links TRBV7-7 with TRBJ2-2; D possibly corresponds to TRBD2 (7 bases). The CDR3 totals 15 residues. V was pared by 3 bases and J by 6 bases, with 14 bases between. CDR1 SSHAT and CDR2 FNYEAQ come from the germline V gene (reference sequence). The CDR3 DNA reads as TGTGCCAGCAGCTTGGGACTGGGGGGGCCCGGGGAGCTGTTTTTT. It is translated as CASSLGLGGPGELFF. The whole variable domain, remainder taken from reference TRBV7-7 and TRBJ2-2, is GAGVSQSPRYKVTKRGQDVTLRCDPISSHATLYWYQQALGQGPEFLTYFNYEAQPDKSGLPSDRFSAERPEGSISTLTIQRTEQRDSAMYRCASSLGLGGPGELFFGEGSRLTVL.

The chain joins TRBV11-2 to TRBJ2-1; D gene uncertain. Germline V CDR1 and CDR2: SGHAT, FQNNGV. This CDR3 region has 16 residues. The V and J ends lost 5 bases and 10 bases respectively, with 24 bases between them. This chain's CDR3 is CASSPTRGRRLGEQFF. The CDR3 region has the DNA TGTGCCAGCAGCCCCACCCGAGGCAGGCGCCTCGGGGAGCAGTTCTTC.

This clonotype was recorded many times. CDR3 in amino acids: CASSQDRGPGSPLHF. CDR3 nucleotide sequence: TGCGCCAGCAGCCAAGACAGGGGGCCTGGTTCACCCCTCCACTTT. The V gene is TRBV4-1, the J gene TRBJ1-6, with 8 bases fitting TRBD1. The length of the CDR3 is 15 residues. J gave up 9 bases and V 0 bases, and 4 bases lay outside the gene matches. Looked up from germline, CDR1 is MGHRA and CDR2 is YSYEKL.

This clonotype was recorded many times. This chain uses TRBV5-5 with TRBJ1-1; possible D gene TRBD1, 5 bases. The CDR3 consists of 15 residues. Germline CDR1 and CDR2: SGHKS and YYEKEE (reference sequence). With 6 bases removed from V and 2 bases from J, the gap between germline ends came to 17 bases. In nucleotides, the CDR3 is TGTGCCAGCACCACGGCGGGGGAAATAAACACTGAAGCTTTCTTT. It encodes CASTTAGEINTEAFF.

Many counts were recorded for this clonotype. The rearrangement uses TRBV27 and TRBJ2-7, with D possibly TRBD1 on 5 matching bases. Trimming pared 5 bases from V and 4 bases from J, leaving 12 bases between. Germline values: CDR1 MNHEY, CDR2 SMNVEV (reference sequence). The CDR3 is 13 amino acids. CDR3 DNA sequence: TGTGCCAGCAGTCCAGGGTTCCAGTACGAGCAGTACGTC. It specifies CASSPGFQYEQYV.

This clonotype was detected many times. This chain uses TRBV5-1 with TRBJ2-7, with D uncertain. V lost 5 bases to trimming and J lost 5 bases, with 14 bases between them. The CDR3 runs 13 residues. Germline V gene data show CDR1 as SGHRS and CDR2 as YFSETQ. CDR3 amino acids: CASSFAVTDEQYF. The CDR3 bases are TGCGCCAGCAGTTTCGCAGTCACCGACGAGCAGTACTTC.